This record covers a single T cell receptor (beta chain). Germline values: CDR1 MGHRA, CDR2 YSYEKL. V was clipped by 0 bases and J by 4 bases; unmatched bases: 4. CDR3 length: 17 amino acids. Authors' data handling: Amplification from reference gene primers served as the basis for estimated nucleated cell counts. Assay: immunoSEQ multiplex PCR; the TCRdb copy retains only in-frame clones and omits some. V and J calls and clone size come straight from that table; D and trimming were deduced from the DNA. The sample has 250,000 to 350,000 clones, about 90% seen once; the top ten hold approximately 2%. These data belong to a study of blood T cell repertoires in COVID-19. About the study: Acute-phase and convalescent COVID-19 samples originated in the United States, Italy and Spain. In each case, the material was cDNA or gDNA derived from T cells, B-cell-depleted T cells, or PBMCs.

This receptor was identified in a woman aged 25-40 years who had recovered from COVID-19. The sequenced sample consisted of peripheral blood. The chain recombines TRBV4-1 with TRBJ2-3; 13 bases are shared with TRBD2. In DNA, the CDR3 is TGCGCCAGCAGCCAAGATCGGACTAGCGGGGGTGCAGATACGCAGTATTTT. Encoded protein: CASSQDRTSGGADTQYF.